The rows below give T cell receptor beta chains drawn from one sample of a study of blood T cell repertoires in COVID-19. Data came from immunoSEQ multiplex PCR; TCRdb stores just in-frame clones and leaves some out. The sample includes around 150,000 clones, approximately 78% seen only once; the top ten take roughly 9.8%. Source material: peripheral blood. The source is a man in his 60s who had recovered from COVID-19. CDR3s include the opening cysteine and the closing phenylalanine or tryptophan. The order of the fields is J gene, D gene, V gene, clone size, CDR3 DNA, CDR3 protein. D genes are given only for firm matches. Part of the rows lack a size; the others show once, few, many or a class for expanded clones.

J gene: TRBJ1-2
D gene: TRBD1
V gene: TRBV30
clone size: .
CDR3 DNA: TGTGCCGGACAGGCTGATCTTGTCTATGGCTACACCTTC
CDR3 protein: CAGQADLVYGYTF

J gene: TRBJ1-1
D gene: .
V gene: TRBV4-3
clone size: few
CDR3 DNA: TGCGCCAGCAGCCAAGACCTAAACCCGGACACTGAAGCTTTCTTT
CDR3 protein: CASSQDLNPDTEAFF

J gene: TRBJ2-1
D gene: .
V gene: TRBV4-1
clone size: .
CDR3 DNA: TGCGCCAGCAGCCAAGAGAGACAGACCAATGAGCAGTTCTTC
CDR3 protein: CASSQERQTNEQFF

J gene: TRBJ2-7
D gene: .
V gene: TRBV19
clone size: .
CDR3 DNA: TGTGCCAGTAGTATGGACACCGACTCCTACGAGCAGTACTTC
CDR3 protein: CASSMDTDSYEQYF

J gene: TRBJ2-3
D gene: .
V gene: TRBV29-1
clone size: .
CDR3 DNA: TGCAGCGTCCGGGAAGCTACGCAGTATTTT
CDR3 protein: CSVREATQYF

J gene: TRBJ2-1
D gene: .
V gene: TRBV7-8
clone size: few
CDR3 DNA: TGTGCCAGCAGTCAGGCGGGGTACAATGAGCAGTTCTTC
CDR3 protein: CASSQAGYNEQFF

J gene: TRBJ1-3
D gene: .
V gene: TRBV9
clone size: .
CDR3 DNA: TGTGCCAGCAGCGTAGCCTTGTCCGGAAACACCATATATTTT
CDR3 protein: CASSVALSGNTIYF

J gene: TRBJ1-4
D gene: TRBD1
V gene: TRBV4-2
clone size: .
CDR3 DNA: TGTGCCAGCAGCCAAGATAGACAGGGTTTCGAAAAACTGTTTTTT
CDR3 protein: CASSQDRQGFEKLFF

J gene: TRBJ2-7
D gene: .
V gene: TRBV6-2/TRBV6-3
clone size: .
CDR3 DNA: TGTGCCAGCAGTTACTCAACCCGGGACAACTCCTACGAGCAGTACTTC
CDR3 protein: CASSYSTRDNSYEQYF

J gene: TRBJ2-7
D gene: TRBD2
V gene: TRBV28
clone size: many
CDR3 DNA: TGTGCCAGCAGTTTTAGATTAGCGGGAGGCGAGCAGTACTTC
CDR3 protein: CASSFRLAGGEQYF

J gene: TRBJ2-3
D gene: .
V gene: TRBV3-1/TRBV3-2
clone size: .
CDR3 DNA: TGTGCCAGCAGCCCGTATACAGATACGCAGTATTTT
CDR3 protein: CASSPYTDTQYF

J gene: TRBJ1-1
D gene: .
V gene: TRBV7-9
clone size: .
CDR3 DNA: TGTGCCAGCAGCTTAGAGGGGAGGTCTGAAGCTTTCTTT
CDR3 protein: CASSLEGRSEAFF

J gene: TRBJ2-3
D gene: TRBD2
V gene: TRBV19
clone size: .
CDR3 DNA: TGTGCCAGTAGTACTTCCGGGACTAGGGGAGATACGCAGTATTTT
CDR3 protein: CASSTSGTRGDTQYF

J gene: TRBJ2-7
D gene: .
V gene: TRBV27
clone size: .
CDR3 DNA: TGTGCCAGCAGTTTGAGTTGGGGCAGGGAAGACTACGAGCAGTACTTC
CDR3 protein: CASSLSWGREDYEQYF

J gene: TRBJ2-7
D gene: .
V gene: TRBV20-1
clone size: many
CDR3 DNA: TGCAGTGCTAGTCCCGGGACAAACAGTGCGCAGTACTTC
CDR3 protein: CSASPGTNSAQYF

J gene: TRBJ2-5
D gene: .
V gene: TRBV6-5
clone size: .
CDR3 DNA: TGTGCCAGCACCGGAGTAGCGGATATCCAAGAGACCCAGTACTTC
CDR3 protein: CASTGVADIQETQYF

J gene: TRBJ1-1
D gene: .
V gene: TRBV6-2/TRBV6-3
clone size: .
CDR3 DNA: TGTGCCAGCAGTTACAGGGAGATTAACACTGAAGCTTTCTTT
CDR3 protein: CASSYREINTEAFF

J gene: TRBJ1-1
D gene: TRBD1
V gene: TRBV19
clone size: .
CDR3 DNA: TGTGCCAGTAGCCTACAGGGGGCGAACACTGAAGCTTTCTTT
CDR3 protein: CASSLQGANTEAFF

J gene: TRBJ1-6
D gene: TRBD1
V gene: TRBV6-5
clone size: .
CDR3 DNA: TGTGCCAGCAGTCCTGACAGGGAAGGTTCCCTCCACTTT
CDR3 protein: CASSPDREGSLHF

J gene: TRBJ2-7
D gene: .
V gene: TRBV19
clone size: .
CDR3 DNA: TGTGCCACCGCCCAGTCGGGAGAGGGCGACGAGCAGTACTTC
CDR3 protein: CATAQSGEGDEQYF

J gene: TRBJ2-1
D gene: TRBD2
V gene: TRBV4-2
clone size: .
CDR3 DNA: TGTGCCATCTCTAGCGGGAGGGCCGGGAATGAGCAGTTCTTC
CDR3 protein: CAISSGRAGNEQFF

J gene: TRBJ1-5
D gene: .
V gene: TRBV5-4
clone size: .
CDR3 DNA: TGTGCCAGCAGCTTGGCCGGGGGAACGGGCAATCAGCCCCAGCATTTT
CDR3 protein: CASSLAGGTGNQPQHF

J gene: TRBJ2-5
D gene: .
V gene: TRBV29-1
clone size: .
CDR3 DNA: TGCAGCGTTGCAGGACAGCAAGAGACCCAGTACTTC
CDR3 protein: CSVAGQQETQYF

J gene: TRBJ2-7
D gene: TRBD2
V gene: TRBV20-1
clone size: .
CDR3 DNA: TGCAGTGCTAGTAGCCCGACTAGCGGGAACTACGAGCAGTACTTC
CDR3 protein: CSASSPTSGNYEQYF

J gene: TRBJ2-3
D gene: TRBD1
V gene: TRBV9
clone size: .
CDR3 DNA: TGTGCCAGCAGCGTAGGGGCAGGGGGAGGCACAGATACGCAGTATTTT
CDR3 protein: CASSVGAGGGTDTQYF

J gene: TRBJ1-5
D gene: .
V gene: TRBV6-5
clone size: .
CDR3 DNA: TGTGCCAGCAGGCCCTTGGGGAGGAATCAGCCCCAGCATTTT
CDR3 protein: CASRPLGRNQPQHF

J gene: TRBJ2-3
D gene: .
V gene: TRBV2
clone size: .
CDR3 DNA: TGTGCCAGCAGTGGAGGGGGAGATACGCAGTATTTT
CDR3 protein: CASSGGGDTQYF

J gene: TRBJ2-2
D gene: .
V gene: TRBV5-4
clone size: .
CDR3 DNA: TGTGCCAGCAGCCCAATGAACAGGGTGGACACCGGGGAGCTGTTTTTT
CDR3 protein: CASSPMNRVDTGELFF

J gene: TRBJ2-2
D gene: .
V gene: TRBV10-3
clone size: many
CDR3 DNA: TGTGCCATCAGTGACAAACAGGAAAACACCGGGGAGCTGTTTTTT
CDR3 protein: CAISDKQENTGELFF

J gene: TRBJ2-7
D gene: .
V gene: TRBV27
clone size: .
CDR3 DNA: TGTGCCAGCAGCGCGGGCAGGCACTACGAGCAGTACTTC
CDR3 protein: CASSAGRHYEQYF

J gene: TRBJ2-3
D gene: .
V gene: TRBV24-1
clone size: .
CDR3 DNA: TGTGCCACCGGGGGGGGCCTTAGCACAGATACGCAGTATTTT
CDR3 protein: CATGGGLSTDTQYF

J gene: TRBJ2-6
D gene: TRBD1
V gene: TRBV18
clone size: .
CDR3 DNA: TGTGCCAGCTCATACGGACAGGGGGTTTCTGGGGCCAACGTCCTGACTTTC
CDR3 protein: CASSYGQGVSGANVLTF

J gene: TRBJ2-1
D gene: TRBD2
V gene: TRBV7-2
clone size: .
CDR3 DNA: TGTGCCAGCAGCGGTAGCGGGAAATACAATGAGCAGTTCTTC
CDR3 protein: CASSGSGKYNEQFF

J gene: TRBJ2-1
D gene: TRBD2
V gene: TRBV7-3
clone size: .
CDR3 DNA: TGTGCCAGCAGCTTAAGCGGGACTAGCGGGAGCAATGAGCAGTTCTTC
CDR3 protein: CASSLSGTSGSNEQFF

J gene: TRBJ2-1
D gene: TRBD2
V gene: TRBV3-1/TRBV3-2
clone size: .
CDR3 DNA: TGTGCCAGCAGCCAAGTAACTAGCGGGGATTACAATGAGCAGTTCTTC
CDR3 protein: CASSQVTSGDYNEQFF

J gene: TRBJ2-2
D gene: TRBD2
V gene: TRBV5-4
clone size: once
CDR3 DNA: TGTGCCAGCAGCCGAGACTATAGCGGGGTCGGGGAGCTGTTTTTT
CDR3 protein: CASSRDYSGVGELFF

J gene: TRBJ1-5
D gene: TRBD1
V gene: TRBV19
clone size: many
CDR3 DNA: TGTGCCAGTAGTATCCAGGGGGCAGCGCATGGTCAGCCCCAGCATTTT
CDR3 protein: CASSIQGAAHGQPQHF

J gene: TRBJ2-2
D gene: .
V gene: TRBV4-1
clone size: .
CDR3 DNA: TGCGCCAGCAGCCAAGAAGCCCTACGTACGACCGGGGAGCTGTTTTTT
CDR3 protein: CASSQEALRTTGELFF

J gene: TRBJ2-2
D gene: .
V gene: TRBV19
clone size: once
CDR3 DNA: TGTGCCAGTAGTCATAGCGGAGCGAACACCGGGGAGCTGTTTTTT
CDR3 protein: CASSHSGANTGELFF

J gene: TRBJ2-3
D gene: .
V gene: TRBV27
clone size: .
CDR3 DNA: TGTGCCAGCAGTTTAAGGGCGGGGTCTGATACGCAGTATTTT
CDR3 protein: CASSLRAGSDTQYF

J gene: TRBJ1-1
D gene: .
V gene: TRBV2
clone size: .
CDR3 DNA: TGTGCCAGCAGTTGGAAGGGGGGGGACACTGAAGCTTTCTTT
CDR3 protein: CASSWKGGDTEAFF

J gene: TRBJ2-7
D gene: TRBD2
V gene: TRBV14
clone size: .
CDR3 DNA: TGTGCCAGCAGCCAATATAAGGGGACTAACGAGCAGTACTTC
CDR3 protein: CASSQYKGTNEQYF

J gene: TRBJ2-1
D gene: TRBD2
V gene: TRBV7-8
clone size: .
CDR3 DNA: TGTGCCAGCAGCCCCTCCGGGGGGGCTGGAGGTGAGCAGTTCTTC
CDR3 protein: CASSPSGGAGGEQFF

J gene: TRBJ2-7
D gene: TRBD1
V gene: TRBV13
clone size: .
CDR3 DNA: TGTGCCAGCAGCTTTCGTACCGGGACAGGGGGAATTAGCGAGCAGTACTTC
CDR3 protein: CASSFRTGTGGISEQYF

J gene: TRBJ2-6
D gene: .
V gene: TRBV7-3
clone size: once
CDR3 DNA: TGTGCCAGCAGCTACAGGGCTGGGGCCAACGTCCTGACTTTC
CDR3 protein: CASSYRAGANVLTF

J gene: TRBJ2-6
D gene: TRBD1
V gene: TRBV24-1
clone size: .
CDR3 DNA: TGTGCCACCAGTGACCCACGGACAGGGGGCCTAAGCTCTGGGGCCAACGTCCTGACTTTC
CDR3 protein: CATSDPRTGGLSSGANVLTF

J gene: TRBJ1-5
D gene: .
V gene: TRBV15
clone size: once
CDR3 DNA: TGTGCCACCAGCAGAGATGTACTGACAGTCCATCAGCCCCAGCATTTT
CDR3 protein: CATSRDVLTVHQPQHF

J gene: TRBJ2-2
D gene: TRBD2
V gene: TRBV5-4
clone size: .
CDR3 DNA: TGTGCCAGCAGCCCGCGGACTAGCGGGGGGCTGTACACCGGGGAGCTGTTTTTT
CDR3 protein: CASSPRTSGGLYTGELFF

J gene: TRBJ2-7
D gene: TRBD1
V gene: TRBV16
clone size: .
CDR3 DNA: TGTGCCAGCAGCCAATCGCAGGGGGCGAGGGAGCAGTACTTC
CDR3 protein: CASSQSQGAREQYF

J gene: TRBJ2-7
D gene: .
V gene: TRBV28
clone size: .
CDR3 DNA: TGTGCCAGCAGCCGACGGACAAGCGAGCAGTACTTC
CDR3 protein: CASSRRTSEQYF

J gene: TRBJ1-2
D gene: .
V gene: TRBV27
clone size: .
CDR3 DNA: TGTGCCAGCAGTAAATCGTTCGGGCCGGGGAGAGGGCATGGCTACACCTTC
CDR3 protein: CASSKSFGPGRGHGYTF

J gene: TRBJ2-7
D gene: TRBD1
V gene: TRBV2
clone size: .
CDR3 DNA: TGTGCCAGCAAGAAAGGACAGGGGATTTTACTCGAGCAGTACTTC
CDR3 protein: CASKKGQGILLEQYF

J gene: TRBJ2-7
D gene: TRBD2
V gene: TRBV7-2
clone size: .
CDR3 DNA: TGTGCCAGCAGCTTAGTTGGCGGGGGTTCCTACGAGCAGTACTTC
CDR3 protein: CASSLVGGGSYEQYF

J gene: TRBJ1-2
D gene: .
V gene: TRBV27
clone size: .
CDR3 DNA: TGTGCCAGCAGTTTCCACAGGGAAGATGGCTACACCTTC
CDR3 protein: CASSFHREDGYTF